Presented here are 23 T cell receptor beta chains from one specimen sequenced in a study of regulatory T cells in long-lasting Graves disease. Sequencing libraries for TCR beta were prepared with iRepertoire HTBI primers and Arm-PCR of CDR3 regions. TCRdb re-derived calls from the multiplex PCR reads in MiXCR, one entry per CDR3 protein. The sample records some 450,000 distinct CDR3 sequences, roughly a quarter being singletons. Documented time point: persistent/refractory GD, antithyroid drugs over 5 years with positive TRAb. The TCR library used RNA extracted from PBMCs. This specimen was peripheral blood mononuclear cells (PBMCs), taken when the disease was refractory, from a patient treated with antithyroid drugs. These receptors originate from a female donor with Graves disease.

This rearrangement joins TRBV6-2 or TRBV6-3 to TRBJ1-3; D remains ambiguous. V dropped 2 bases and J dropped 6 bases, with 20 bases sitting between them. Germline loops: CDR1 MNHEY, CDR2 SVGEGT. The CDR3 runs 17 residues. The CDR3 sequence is CASSYMVAWEQPNTIYF. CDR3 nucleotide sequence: TGTGCCAGCAGTTACATGGTCGCATGGGAACAGCCAAACACCATATATTTT.

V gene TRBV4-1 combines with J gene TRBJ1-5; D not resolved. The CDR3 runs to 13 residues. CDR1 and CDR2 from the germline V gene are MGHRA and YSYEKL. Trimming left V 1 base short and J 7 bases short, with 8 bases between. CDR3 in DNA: TGCGCCAGCAGCCAAGTTACGGGGCAGCCCCAGCATTTT. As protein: CASSQVTGQPQHF.

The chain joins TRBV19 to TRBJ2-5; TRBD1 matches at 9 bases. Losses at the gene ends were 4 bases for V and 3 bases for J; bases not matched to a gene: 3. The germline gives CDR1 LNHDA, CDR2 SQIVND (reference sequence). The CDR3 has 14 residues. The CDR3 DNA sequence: TGTGCCAGTAGTAAATGGACAGGGGAAGAGACCCAGTACTTC. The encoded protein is CASSKWTGEETQYF.

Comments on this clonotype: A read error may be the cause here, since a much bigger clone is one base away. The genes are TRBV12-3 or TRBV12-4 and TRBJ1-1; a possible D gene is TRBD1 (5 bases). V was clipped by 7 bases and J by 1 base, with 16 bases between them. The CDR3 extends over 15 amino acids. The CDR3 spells CASTVFLGANTEAFF. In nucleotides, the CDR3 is TGTGCCAGCACTGTATTTCTAGGGGCGAACACTGAAGCTTTCTTT.

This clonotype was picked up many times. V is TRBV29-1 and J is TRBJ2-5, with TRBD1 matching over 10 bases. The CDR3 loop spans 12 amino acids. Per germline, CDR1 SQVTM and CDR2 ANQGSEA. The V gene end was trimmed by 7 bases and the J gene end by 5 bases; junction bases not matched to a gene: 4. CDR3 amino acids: CSAVTGGETQYF. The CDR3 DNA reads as TGCAGCGCCGTGACAGGGGGCGAGACCCAGTACTTC.

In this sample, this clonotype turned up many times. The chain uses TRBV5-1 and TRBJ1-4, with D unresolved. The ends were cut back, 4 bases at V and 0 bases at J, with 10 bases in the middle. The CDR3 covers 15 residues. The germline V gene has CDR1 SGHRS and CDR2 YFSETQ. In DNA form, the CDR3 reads TGCGCCAGCAGCGGCAACTATGCAACTAATGAAAAACTGTTTTTT. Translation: CASSGNYATNEKLFF. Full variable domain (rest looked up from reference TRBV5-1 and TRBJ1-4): KAGVTQTPRYLIKTRGQQVTLSCSPISGHRSVSWYQQTPGQGLQFLFEYFSETQRNKGNFPGRFSGRQFSNSRSEMNVSTLELGDSALYLCASSGNYATNEKLFFGSGTQLSVL.

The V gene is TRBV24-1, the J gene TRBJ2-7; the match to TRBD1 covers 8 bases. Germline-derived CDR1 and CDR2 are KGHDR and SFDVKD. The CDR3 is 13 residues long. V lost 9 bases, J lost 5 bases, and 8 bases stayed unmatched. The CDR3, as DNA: TGTGCCACCTCCAGCATGGACAGGGACGAGCAGTACTTC. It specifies CATSSMDRDEQYF.

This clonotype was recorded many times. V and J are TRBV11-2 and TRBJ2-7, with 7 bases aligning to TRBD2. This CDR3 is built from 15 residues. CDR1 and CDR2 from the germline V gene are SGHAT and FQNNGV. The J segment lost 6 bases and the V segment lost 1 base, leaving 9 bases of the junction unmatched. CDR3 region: CASSLGETSSVEQYF. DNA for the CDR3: TGTGCCAGCAGCTTAGGTGAGACTAGCTCAGTCGAGCAGTACTTC.

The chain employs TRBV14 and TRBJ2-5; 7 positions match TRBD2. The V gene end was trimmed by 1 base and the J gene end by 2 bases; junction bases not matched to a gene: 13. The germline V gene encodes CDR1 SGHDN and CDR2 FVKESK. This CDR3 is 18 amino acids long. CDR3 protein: CASSQGLQAASGQETQYF. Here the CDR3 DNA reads TGTGCCAGCAGCCAAGGACTCCAAGCGGCTAGCGGACAAGAGACCCAGTACTTC.

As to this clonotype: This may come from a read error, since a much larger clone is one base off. This CDR3 is CAISVREYDGYTF. CDR3 sequence (DNA): TGTGCCATCAGTGTGCGAGAGTACGATGGCTACACCTTC. The chain uses TRBV10-3 and TRBJ1-2; D gene ambiguous. The CDR3 has 13 residues. Germline CDR1 and CDR2: ENHRY and SYGVKD. With 4 bases removed from V and 6 bases from J, the gap between germline ends came to 12 bases.

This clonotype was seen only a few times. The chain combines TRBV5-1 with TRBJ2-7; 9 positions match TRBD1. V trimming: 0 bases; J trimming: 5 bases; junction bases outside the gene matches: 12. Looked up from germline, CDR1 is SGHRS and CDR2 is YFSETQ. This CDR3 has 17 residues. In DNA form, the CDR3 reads TGCGCCAGCAGCTTGGAAGGGTCTAGGACAGGGGACAACGAGCAGTACTTC. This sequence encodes CASSLEGSRTGDNEQYF.

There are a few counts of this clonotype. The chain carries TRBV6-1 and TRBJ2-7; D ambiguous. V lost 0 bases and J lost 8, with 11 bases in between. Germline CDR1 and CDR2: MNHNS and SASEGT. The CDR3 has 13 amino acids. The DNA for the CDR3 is TGTGCCAGCAGTGAAGCGGGTCCGCAGAAGCAGTACTTC. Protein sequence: CASSEAGPQKQYF.

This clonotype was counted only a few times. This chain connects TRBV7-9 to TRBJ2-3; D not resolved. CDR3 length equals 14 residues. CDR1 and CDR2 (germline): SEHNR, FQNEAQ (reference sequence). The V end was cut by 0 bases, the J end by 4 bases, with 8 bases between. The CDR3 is CASSLASGADTQYF. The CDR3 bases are TGTGCCAGCAGCTTAGCCTCCGGAGCAGATACGCAGTATTTT.

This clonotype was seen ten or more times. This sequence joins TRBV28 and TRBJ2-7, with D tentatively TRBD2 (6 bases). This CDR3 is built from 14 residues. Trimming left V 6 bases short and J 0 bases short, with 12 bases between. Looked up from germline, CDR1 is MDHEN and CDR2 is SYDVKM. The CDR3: CASSLGGVSYEQYF. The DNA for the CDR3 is TGTGCCAGCAGCTTGGGCGGGGTCTCCTACGAGCAGTACTTC.

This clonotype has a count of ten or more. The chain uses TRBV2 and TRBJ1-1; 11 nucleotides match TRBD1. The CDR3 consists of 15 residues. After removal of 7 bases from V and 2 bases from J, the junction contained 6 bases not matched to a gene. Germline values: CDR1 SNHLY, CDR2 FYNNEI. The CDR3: CASTGQGGLNTEAFF. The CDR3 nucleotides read TGTGCCAGCACGGGACAGGGGGGCTTAAACACTGAAGCTTTCTTT.

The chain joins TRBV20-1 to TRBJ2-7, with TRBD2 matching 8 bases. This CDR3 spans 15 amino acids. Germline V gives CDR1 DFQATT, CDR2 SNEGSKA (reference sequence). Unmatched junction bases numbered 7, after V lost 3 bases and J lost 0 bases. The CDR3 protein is CSASSPSGYSYEQYF. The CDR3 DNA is TGCAGTGCTAGTTCTCCTAGCGGGTACTCCTACGAGCAGTACTTC.

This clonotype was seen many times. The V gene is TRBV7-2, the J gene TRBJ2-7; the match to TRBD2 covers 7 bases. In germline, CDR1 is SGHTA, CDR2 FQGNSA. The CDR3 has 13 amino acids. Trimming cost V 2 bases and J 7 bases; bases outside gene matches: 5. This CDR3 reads CASSLRREREQYF. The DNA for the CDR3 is TGTGCCAGCAGCTTACGGCGGGAGCGTGAGCAGTACTTC.

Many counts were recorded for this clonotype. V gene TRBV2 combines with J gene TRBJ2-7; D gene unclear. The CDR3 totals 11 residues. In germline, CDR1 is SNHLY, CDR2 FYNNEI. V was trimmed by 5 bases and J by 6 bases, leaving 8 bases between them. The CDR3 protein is CASSLLPEQYF. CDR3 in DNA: TGTGCCAGCAGTCTCTTGCCCGAGCAGTACTTC.

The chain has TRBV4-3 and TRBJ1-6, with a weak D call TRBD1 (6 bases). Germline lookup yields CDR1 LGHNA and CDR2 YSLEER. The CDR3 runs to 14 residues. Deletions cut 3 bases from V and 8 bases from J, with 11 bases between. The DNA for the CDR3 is TGCGCCAGCAGCCAGGGACACGGAGATTCACCCCTCCACTTT. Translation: CASSQGHGDSPLHF.

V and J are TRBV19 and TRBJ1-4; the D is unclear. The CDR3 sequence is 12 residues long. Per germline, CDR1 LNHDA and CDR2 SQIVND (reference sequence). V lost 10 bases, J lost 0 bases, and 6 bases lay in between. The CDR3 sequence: CATGTTNEKLFF. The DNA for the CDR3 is TGTGCCACCGGGACAACTAATGAAAAACTGTTTTTT.

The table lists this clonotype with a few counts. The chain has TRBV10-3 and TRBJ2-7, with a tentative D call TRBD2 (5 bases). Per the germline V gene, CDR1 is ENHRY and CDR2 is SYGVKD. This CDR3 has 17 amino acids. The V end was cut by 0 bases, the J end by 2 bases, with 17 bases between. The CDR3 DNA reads TGTGCCATCAGTGAGTCGATAGCTTCCTCTAGCCCCTACGAGCAGTACTTC. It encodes CAISESIASSSPYEQYF.

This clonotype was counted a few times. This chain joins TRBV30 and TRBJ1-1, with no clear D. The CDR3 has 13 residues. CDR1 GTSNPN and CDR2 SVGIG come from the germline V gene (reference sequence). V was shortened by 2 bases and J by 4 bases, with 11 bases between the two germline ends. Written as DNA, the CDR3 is TGTGCCTGGAGTCGGGCGGTGATCACTGAAGCTTTCTTT. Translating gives CAWSRAVITEAFF.

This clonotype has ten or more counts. Here the CDR3 reads CASSESPMRGRVSYF. Written as DNA, the CDR3 is TGTGCCAGCAGTGAATCCCCAATGAGGGGACGAGTGTCTTACTTC. This chain links TRBV2 with TRBJ2-7; TRBD1 or TRBD2 may be the D gene (5 bases each). Trimming took 2 bases from V and 13 from J, leaving 24 bases between them. The CDR3 spans 15 residues. Germline loops: CDR1 SNHLY, CDR2 FYNNEI.